This TCR beta chain was profiled in a study of blood T cell repertoires in COVID-19. Original data processing: Reference gene primer amplification in the assay estimated nucleated cell counts. Clones were read by immunoSEQ multiplex PCR, and TCRdb kept only the in-frame ones, dropping some. V, J and clone size are taken as reported in that table, and D and trimming were inferred from the DNA itself. Of 150,000 to 250,000 clones listed, about four fifths are singletons. Participants were aged about 18 to 89 years from around 24 US areas. The origin of this receptor is a man aged 40-55 years who had recovered from COVID-19. Material for sequencing was PBMCs or T cells enriched from blood (not recorded which).

The DNA of the CDR3 is TGTGCCAGCAGCCTTGACTCCGGGAGCGGTGTTGGCTACACCTTC. Encoded protein: CASSLDSGSGVGYTF. The chain couples TRBV5-8 to TRBJ1-2; D is unresolved. In germline, CDR1 is SGHTS, CDR2 YDEGEE. V lost 4 bases to trimming and J lost 7 bases, with 20 bases between them. CDR3 length: 15 residues. The full variable domain, in which reference TRBV5-8 and TRBJ1-2 provide the parts outside the CDR3, is EAGVTQSPTHLIKTRGQQATLRCSPISGHTSVYWYQQALGLGLQFLLWYDEGEERNRGNFPPRFSGRQFPNYSSELNVNALELEDSALYLCASSLDSGSGVGYTFGSGTRLTVV.